This T cell receptor (beta chain) stems from a study of T cell changes during pregnancy in multiple sclerosis. The germline CDR1 and CDR2 sequences are SNHLY and FYNNEI. This CDR3 spans 15 amino acids. The ends lost 4 bases at V and 7 bases at J; junction bases unmatched: 6. Libraries were prepared by immunoSEQ multiplex PCR; TCRdb keeps only in-frame clonotypes and omits some of them. The data show 70,000 to 95,000 clones, with over 75% seen just once and approximately 2% held by the top ten. The sequence was obtained from a female donor with multiple sclerosis, enrolled in a pregnancy study. The V gene is TRBV2, the J gene TRBJ2-1, with 11 bases matching TRBD2. The sequencing here drew on peripheral blood, taken before pregnancy. The CDR3 nucleotides read TGTGCCAGCAGTGGGCTAGCGGGGGGTCGGAATGAGCAGTTCTTC. Amino acid sequence: CASSGLAGGRNEQFF.